Below, 13 T cell receptor beta chains from the same sample are listed, as sequenced in a study of immune evolution from preneoplasia to lung adenocarcinoma. Profiling relied on immunoSEQ multiplex PCR, and the TCRdb table lists in-frame clones only, not all of them. Of about 21,000 clones in the sample, over 70% were seen once. Sample: FFPE invasive lung adenocarcinoma tissue. Receptor source: a person aged 55 to 69 with lung adenocarcinoma.

This chain uses TRBV18 with TRBJ1-2; D remains unclear. There are 13 residues in the CDR3. CDR1 KGHSH and CDR2 LQKENI come from the germline V gene. Trimming removed 2 bases at V and 8 bases at J, with 12 bases between. The CDR3 spells CASSPDLVSGYTF. The CDR3 nucleotides are TGTGCCAGCTCACCAGACCTCGTCTCCGGCTACACCTTC.

The rearrangement links TRBV18 to TRBJ2-1; 10 bases are shared with TRBD2. CDR1 and CDR2 from the germline V gene are KGHSH and LQKENI. This CDR3 region has 16 residues. J lost 9 bases, V lost 2 bases, and 10 bases had no gene match. The CDR3 nucleotides are TGTGCCAGCTCACCATCGGCTAGCGGGAGAATTACTGAGCAGTTCTTC. It encodes CASSPSASGRITEQFF.

The chain recombines TRBV9 with TRBJ2-5, with no clear D. V gave up 0 bases and J gave up 5 bases, with 8 bases separating them. CDR3 size: 13 residues. From germline, CDR1 is SGDLS and CDR2 YYNGEE. In DNA, the CDR3 is TGTGCCAGCAGCGTAGGTGGTGGGGAGACCCAGTACTTC. Encoded protein: CASSVGGGETQYF.

This sequence joins TRBV9 and TRBJ2-1; TRBD1 agrees at 7 bases. The CDR3 contains 15 residues. Germline assignment: CDR1 SGDLS and CDR2 YYNGEE. Losses at the gene ends were 2 bases for V and 4 bases for J; bases not matched to a gene: 6. CDR3 in amino acids: CASSVRDRQYNEQFF. As DNA, the CDR3 is TGTGCCAGCAGCGTCCGGGACAGACAATACAATGAGCAGTTCTTC.

This chain connects TRBV4-2 to TRBJ2-3; possible D gene TRBD2, 5 bases. V dropped 1 base and J dropped 4 bases, with 18 bases sitting between them. Germline CDR1 reads LGHNA; CDR2 reads YNFKEQ. The CDR3 loop spans 17 amino acids. The CDR3 region has the DNA TGTGCCAGCAGCCAAGTTGCGGTGGCGGGTGGAGCAGATACGCAGTATTTT. It specifies CASSQVAVAGGADTQYF.

The chain links TRBV30 to TRBJ2-3; no firm D call. Trimming pared 0 bases from V and 2 bases from J, leaving 9 bases between. The CDR3 consists of 14 residues. Germline V gene lookup returns CDR1 GTSNPN and CDR2 SVGIG (reference sequence). The DNA for the CDR3 is TGTGCCTGGAGTGTACATCGACCCACAGATACGCAGTATTTT. Translated, it gives CAWSVHRPTDTQYF.

The CDR3 loop is CASRADGTDTQYF. The CDR3 DNA sequence: TGCGCCAGCAGAGCCGACGGGACAGATACGCAGTATTTT. V is TRBV5-1 and J is TRBJ2-3; D ambiguous. Germline lookup yields CDR1 SGHRS and CDR2 YFSETQ. This CDR3 is 13 amino acids long. Trimming pared 5 bases from V and 3 bases from J, leaving 10 bases between. The full variable domain, with the rest looked up from reference TRBV5-1 and TRBJ2-3, is KAGVTQTPRYLIKTRGQQVTLSCSPISGHRSVSWYQQTPGQGLQFLFEYFSETQRNKGNFPGRFSGRQFSNSRSEMNVSTLELGDSALYLCASRADGTDTQYFGPGTRLTVL.

This clone appeared a few times. The genes are TRBV7-9 and TRBJ2-2; 10 nucleotides match TRBD1. The ends lost 8 bases at V and 5 bases at J; junction bases unmatched: 8. In germline, CDR1 is SEHNR, CDR2 FQNEAQ (reference sequence). CDR3 length: 15 amino acids. CDR3 protein: CASRPGQGGTGELFF. The CDR3 nucleotides read TGTGCCAGCCGCCCCGGACAGGGGGGAACCGGGGAGCTGTTTTTT.

The chain couples TRBV2 to TRBJ2-7, with 14 bases fitting TRBD2. Trimming removed 7 bases from V and 7 bases from J; junction bases left unmatched: 3. The CDR3 has 13 residues. Germline loops: CDR1 SNHLY, CDR2 FYNNEI. The CDR3 nucleotides are TGTGCCAGCATCTGGACTAGCGGGAGGGAGCAGTACTTC. Translated: CASIWTSGREQYF. Variable domain in full (rest from reference TRBV2 and TRBJ2-7): EPEVTQTPSHQVTQMGQEVILRCVPISNHLYFYWYRQILGQKVEFLVSFYNNEISEKSEIFDDQFSVERPDGSNFTLKIRSTKLEDSAMYFCASIWTSGREQYFGPGTRLTVT.

The chain combines TRBV7-2 with TRBJ2-7; weak D call: TRBD2 (6 bases). CDR3 length: 15 residues. Deletions cut 3 bases from V and 0 bases from J, with 12 bases between. CDR1 SGHTA and CDR2 FQGNSA come from the germline V gene. DNA of the CDR3: TGTGCCAGCAGCTTGTGGGGCGGGGCCTCCTACGAGCAGTACTTC. Its protein product is CASSLWGGASYEQYF.

The chain uses TRBV28 and TRBJ2-7, with 7 bases that match TRBD2. Germline V gene data show CDR1 as MDHEN and CDR2 as SYDVKM. V lost 7 bases to trimming and J lost 1 base; unmatched junction nucleotides: 7. This CDR3 comprises 14 residues. The CDR3 DNA reads as TGTGCCAGCACCCGGGACTACCGTTCCTACGAGCAGTACTTC. Encoded protein: CASTRDYRSYEQYF.

The rearrangement uses TRBV5-1 and TRBJ2-7; D is unresolved. CDR3 size: 14 residues. CDR1 is SGHRS and CDR2 is YFSETQ in the germline V gene. The V end was cut by 0 bases, the J end by 0 bases, with 7 bases between. CDR3 region: CASSLDPSSYEQYF. The CDR3 region has the DNA TGCGCCAGCAGCTTGGATCCCAGCTCCTACGAGCAGTACTTC.

CDR3 coding DNA: TGTGCCAGCTCACCGGGCAGGGGACAAGAGACCCAGTACTTC. Translated: CASSPGRGQETQYF. The rearrangement joins TRBV18 to TRBJ2-5; possibly TRBD1 for D (6 bases). The CDR3 extends over 14 amino acids. The V end lost 3 bases, the J end lost 2 bases, and 10 bases lay between the germline ends. Per germline, CDR1 KGHSH and CDR2 LQKENI.